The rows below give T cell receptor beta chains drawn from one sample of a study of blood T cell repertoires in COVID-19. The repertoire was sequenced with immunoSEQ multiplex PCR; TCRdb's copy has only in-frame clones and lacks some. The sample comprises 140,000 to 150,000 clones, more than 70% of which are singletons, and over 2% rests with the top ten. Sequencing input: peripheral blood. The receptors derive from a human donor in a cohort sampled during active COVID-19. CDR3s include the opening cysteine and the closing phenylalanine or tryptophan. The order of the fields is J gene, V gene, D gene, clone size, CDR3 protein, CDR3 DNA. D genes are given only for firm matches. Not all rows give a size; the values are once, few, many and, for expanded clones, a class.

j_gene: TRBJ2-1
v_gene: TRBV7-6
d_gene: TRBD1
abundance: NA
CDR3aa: CASSLALPHETGGLGNEQFF
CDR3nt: TGTGCCAGCAGCTTAGCGCTCCCCCACGAGACAGGGGGATTGGGCAATGAGCAGTTCTTC

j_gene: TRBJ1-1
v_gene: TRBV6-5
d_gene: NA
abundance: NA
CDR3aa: CASSYGPNTEAFF
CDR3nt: TGTGCCAGCAGTTACGGGCCAAACACTGAAGCTTTCTTT

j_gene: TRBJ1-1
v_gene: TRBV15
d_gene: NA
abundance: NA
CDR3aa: CATSRDGRAEAFF
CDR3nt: TGTGCCACCAGCAGAGATGGCAGGGCTGAAGCTTTCTTT

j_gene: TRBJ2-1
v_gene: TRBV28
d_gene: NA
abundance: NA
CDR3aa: CASSQGQAFHEQFF
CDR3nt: TGTGCCAGCAGCCAGGGGCAAGCGTTCCATGAGCAGTTCTTC

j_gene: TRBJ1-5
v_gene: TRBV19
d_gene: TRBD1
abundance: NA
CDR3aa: CASWKTGNNQPQHF
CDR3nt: TGTGCCAGCTGGAAGACAGGGAACAATCAGCCCCAGCATTTT

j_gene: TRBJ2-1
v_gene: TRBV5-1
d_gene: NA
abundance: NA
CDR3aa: CASTLSQGSYNEQFF
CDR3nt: TGCGCCAGCACCCTCTCCCAGGGTTCCTACAATGAGCAGTTCTTC

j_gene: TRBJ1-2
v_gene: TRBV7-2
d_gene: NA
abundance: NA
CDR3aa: CASSLNTNYGYTF
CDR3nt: TGTGCCAGCAGCTTAAATACTAACTATGGCTACACCTTC

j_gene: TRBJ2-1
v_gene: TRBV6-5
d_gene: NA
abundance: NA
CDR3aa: CASSRNSGVGNEQFF
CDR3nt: TGTGCCAGCAGCAGAAATTCAGGGGTGGGCAATGAGCAGTTCTTC

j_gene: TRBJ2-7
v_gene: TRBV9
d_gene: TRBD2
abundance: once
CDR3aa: CASSPHAGGYEQYF
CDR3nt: TGTGCCAGCAGCCCCCATGCGGGAGGCTACGAGCAGTACTTC

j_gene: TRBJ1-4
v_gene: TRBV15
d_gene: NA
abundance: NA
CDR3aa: CATSRDNSGEKLFF
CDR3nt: TGTGCCACCAGCCGTGACAACAGTGGTGAAAAACTGTTTTTT

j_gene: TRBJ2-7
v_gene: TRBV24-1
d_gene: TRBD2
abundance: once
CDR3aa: CATSEAGDYEQYF
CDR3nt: TGTGCCACCAGTGAAGCGGGAGATTACGAGCAGTACTTC

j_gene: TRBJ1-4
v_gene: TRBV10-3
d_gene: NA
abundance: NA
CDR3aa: CAISDASVGATNEKLFF
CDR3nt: TGTGCCATCAGTGACGCCAGCGTCGGGGCAACTAATGAAAAACTGTTTTTT

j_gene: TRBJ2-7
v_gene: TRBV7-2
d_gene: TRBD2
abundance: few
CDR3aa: CASSFGLAGPYEQYF
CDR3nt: TGTGCCAGCAGCTTCGGACTAGCGGGGCCCTACGAGCAGTACTTC

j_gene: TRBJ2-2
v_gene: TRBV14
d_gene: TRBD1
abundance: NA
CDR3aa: CASSQGMVWQGAGELFF
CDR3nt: TGTGCCAGCAGCCAAGGGATGGTGTGGCAGGGGGCCGGGGAGCTGTTTTTT

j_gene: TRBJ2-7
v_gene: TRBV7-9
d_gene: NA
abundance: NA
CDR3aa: CASSRQGSSYEQYF
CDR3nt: TGTGCCAGCAGCCGGCAGGGAAGTTCCTACGAGCAGTACTTC

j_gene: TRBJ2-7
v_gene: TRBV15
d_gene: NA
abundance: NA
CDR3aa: CATSRSYYEQYF
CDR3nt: TGTGCCACCAGCAGATCTTACTACGAGCAGTACTTC

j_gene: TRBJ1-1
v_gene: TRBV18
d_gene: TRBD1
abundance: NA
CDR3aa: CASSQQGRREAFF
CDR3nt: TGTGCCAGCTCACAACAGGGGCGACGTGAAGCTTTCTTT

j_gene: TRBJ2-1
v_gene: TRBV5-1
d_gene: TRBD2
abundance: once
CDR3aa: CASSFRWSGVYNEQFF
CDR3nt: TGCGCCAGCAGCTTCCGTTGGAGCGGGGTCTACAATGAGCAGTTCTTC

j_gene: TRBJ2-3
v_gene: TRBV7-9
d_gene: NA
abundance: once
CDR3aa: CASSPGYGLATHSDTQYF
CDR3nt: TGTGCCAGCAGCCCTGGGTACGGGCTAGCGACCCACTCGGATACGCAGTATTTT

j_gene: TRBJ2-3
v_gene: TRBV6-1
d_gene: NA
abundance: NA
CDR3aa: CASSERGGRAAQYF
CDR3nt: TGTGCCAGCAGTGAGCGGGGCGGCAGGGCGGCGCAGTATTTT

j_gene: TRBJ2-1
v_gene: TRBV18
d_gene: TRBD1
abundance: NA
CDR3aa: CASSRDRGIDEQFF
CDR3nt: TGTGCCAGCTCACGGGACAGGGGAATCGATGAGCAGTTCTTC

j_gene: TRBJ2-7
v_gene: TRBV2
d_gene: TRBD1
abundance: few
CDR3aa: CASTSRTGNYEQYF
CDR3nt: TGTGCCAGCACCTCCCGGACAGGGAACTACGAGCAGTACTTC

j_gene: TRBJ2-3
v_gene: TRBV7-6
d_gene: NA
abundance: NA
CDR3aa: CASSLAQGRSTDTQYF
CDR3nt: TGTGCCAGCAGCTTAGCGCAGGGGCGAAGCACAGATACGCAGTATTTT

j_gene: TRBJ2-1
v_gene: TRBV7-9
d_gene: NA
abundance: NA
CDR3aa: CASSLVGAVEQFF
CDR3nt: TGTGCCAGCAGCTTAGTTGGGGCAGTTGAGCAGTTCTTC

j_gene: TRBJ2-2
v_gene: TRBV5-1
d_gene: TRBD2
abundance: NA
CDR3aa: CASGSRLAGGSNTGELFF
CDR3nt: TGCGCCAGCGGATCCCGACTAGCGGGGGGCTCGAACACCGGGGAGCTGTTTTTT

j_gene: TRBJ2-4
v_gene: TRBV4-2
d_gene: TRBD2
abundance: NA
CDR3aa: CASSQELAGGTHIQYF
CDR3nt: TGTGCCAGCAGCCAAGAACTAGCGGGAGGGACCCACATTCAGTACTTC

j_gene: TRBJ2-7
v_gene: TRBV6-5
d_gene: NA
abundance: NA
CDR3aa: CATRREARGAYEQYF
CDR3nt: TGTGCCACCCGAAGGGAAGCCAGGGGCGCCTACGAGCAGTACTTC

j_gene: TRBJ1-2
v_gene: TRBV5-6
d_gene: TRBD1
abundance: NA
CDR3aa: CASSDLSGTGGDYGYTF
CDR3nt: TGTGCCAGCAGCGACCTGTCCGGGACAGGGGGCGACTATGGCTACACCTTC

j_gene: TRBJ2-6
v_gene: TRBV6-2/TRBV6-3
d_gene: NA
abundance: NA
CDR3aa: CASSYSSRARSSGANVLTF
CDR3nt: TGTGCCAGCAGTTACTCGAGCAGGGCTCGCAGCTCTGGGGCCAACGTCCTGACTTTC

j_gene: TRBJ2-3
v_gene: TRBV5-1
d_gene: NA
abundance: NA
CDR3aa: CASSLGVLSTDTQYF
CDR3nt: TGCGCCAGCAGCTTGGGAGTCCTGAGCACAGATACGCAGTATTTT

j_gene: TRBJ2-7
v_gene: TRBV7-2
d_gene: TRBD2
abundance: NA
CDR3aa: CASSLAGGSTTRQYF
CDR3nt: TGTGCCAGCAGCTTAGCGGGGGGGTCGACTACTCGGCAGTACTTC

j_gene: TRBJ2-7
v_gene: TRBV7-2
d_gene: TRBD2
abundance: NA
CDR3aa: CASMVEPSGSPEQYF
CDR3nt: TGTGCCAGCATGGTCGAGCCTAGCGGGTCCCCCGAGCAGTACTTC

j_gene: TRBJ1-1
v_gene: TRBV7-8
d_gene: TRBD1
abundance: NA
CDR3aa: CASSWGSGTGDTEAFF
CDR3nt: TGTGCCAGCAGCTGGGGCTCCGGGACAGGGGACACTGAAGCTTTCTTT

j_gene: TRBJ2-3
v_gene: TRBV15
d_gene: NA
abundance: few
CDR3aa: CATSRDVDKGSDTQYF
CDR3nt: TGTGCCACCAGCAGAGATGTGGATAAGGGGTCAGATACGCAGTATTTT

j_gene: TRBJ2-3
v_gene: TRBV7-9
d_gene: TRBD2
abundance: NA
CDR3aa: CASSSGLAGVDTQYF
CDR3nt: TGTGCCAGCAGCAGCGGACTAGCGGGGGTCGATACGCAGTATTTT

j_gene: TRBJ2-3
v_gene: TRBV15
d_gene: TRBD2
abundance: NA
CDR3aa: CATSGGVSTDTQYF
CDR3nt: TGTGCCACCAGCGGGGGGGTCAGCACAGATACGCAGTATTTT

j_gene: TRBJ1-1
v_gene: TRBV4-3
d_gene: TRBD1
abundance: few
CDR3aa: CASSQKGTGVTEAFF
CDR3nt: TGCGCCAGCAGCCAAAAAGGGACAGGGGTCACTGAAGCTTTCTTT

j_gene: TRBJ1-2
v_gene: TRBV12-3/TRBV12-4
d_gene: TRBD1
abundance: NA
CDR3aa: CASSRRQGGYTF
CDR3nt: TGTGCCAGCAGCCGTAGACAGGGAGGCTACACCTTC

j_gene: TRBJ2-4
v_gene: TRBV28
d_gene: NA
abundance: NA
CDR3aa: CASSLFSLAKNIQYF
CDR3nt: TGTGCCAGCAGTTTATTTTCTCTAGCCAAAAACATTCAGTACTTC

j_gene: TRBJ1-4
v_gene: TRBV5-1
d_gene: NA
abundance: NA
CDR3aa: CASSLDSTNEKLFF
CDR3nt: TGCGCCAGCAGCCTGGACTCAACTAATGAAAAACTGTTTTTT

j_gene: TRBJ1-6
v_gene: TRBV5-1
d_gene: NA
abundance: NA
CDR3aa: CASSFVTSDSPLHF
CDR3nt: TGCGCCAGCAGCTTCGTGACAAGTGATTCACCCCTCCACTTT

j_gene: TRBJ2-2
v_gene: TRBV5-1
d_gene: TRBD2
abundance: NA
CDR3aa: CASSLWWEGPNGELFF
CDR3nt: TGCGCCAGCAGCTTGTGGTGGGAGGGACCGAACGGGGAGCTGTTTTTT

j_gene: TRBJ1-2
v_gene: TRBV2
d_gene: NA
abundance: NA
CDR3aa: CASSLQGYYGYTF
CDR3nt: TGTGCCAGCAGCCTTCAGGGTTACTATGGCTACACCTTC

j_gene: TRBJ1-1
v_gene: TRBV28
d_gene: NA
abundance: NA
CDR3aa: CASSPPGTREAFF
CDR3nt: TGTGCCAGCAGTCCCCCCGGGACAAGAGAAGCTTTCTTT

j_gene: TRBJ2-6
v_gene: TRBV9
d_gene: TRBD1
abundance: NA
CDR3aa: CASSVRQGPPGANVLTF
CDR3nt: TGTGCCAGCAGCGTCCGACAGGGGCCCCCTGGGGCCAACGTCCTGACTTTC

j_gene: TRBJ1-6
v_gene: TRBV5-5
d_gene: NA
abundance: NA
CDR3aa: CASSLSGQSYSPLHF
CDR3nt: TGTGCCAGCAGCTTGTCCGGACAGTCCTATTCACCCCTCCACTTT

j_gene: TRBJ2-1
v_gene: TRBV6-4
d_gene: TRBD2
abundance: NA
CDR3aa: CASSGPGTSGYNEQFF
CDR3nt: TGTGCCAGCAGTGGCCCCGGGACTAGCGGATACAATGAGCAGTTCTTC

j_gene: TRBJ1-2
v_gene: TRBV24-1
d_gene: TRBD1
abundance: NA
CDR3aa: CATSGQGASYGYTF
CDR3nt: TGTGCCACCAGTGGACAGGGGGCGTCCTATGGCTACACCTTC